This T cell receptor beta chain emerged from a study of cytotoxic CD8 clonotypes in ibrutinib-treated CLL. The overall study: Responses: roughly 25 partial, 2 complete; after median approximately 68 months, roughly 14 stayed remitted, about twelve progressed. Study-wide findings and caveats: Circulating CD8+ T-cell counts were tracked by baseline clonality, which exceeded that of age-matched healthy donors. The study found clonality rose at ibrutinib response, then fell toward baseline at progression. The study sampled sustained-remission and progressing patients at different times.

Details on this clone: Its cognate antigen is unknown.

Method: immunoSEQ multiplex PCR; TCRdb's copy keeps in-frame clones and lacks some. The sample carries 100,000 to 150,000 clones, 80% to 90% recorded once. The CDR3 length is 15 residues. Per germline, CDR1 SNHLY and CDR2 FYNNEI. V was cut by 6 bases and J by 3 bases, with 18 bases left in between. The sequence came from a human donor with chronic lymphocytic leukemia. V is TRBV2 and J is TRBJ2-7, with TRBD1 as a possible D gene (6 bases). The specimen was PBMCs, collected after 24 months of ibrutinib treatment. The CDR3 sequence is CASSDRQVRGYEQYF. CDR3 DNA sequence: TGTGCCAGCAGCGATAGACAGGTCAGGGGCTACGAGCAGTACTTC.